Included here is one T cell receptor (beta chain) sequence, with context. The target antigen is unknown. Relative to the germline gene, one junction end is altered; a read error may explain this. The CDR3 is 15 residues long. The V gene's germline CDR1 is SGHRS and CDR2 YFSETQ. The record originates from a study of cytomegalovirus exposure and HLA in healthy donors. Regarding the study as a whole: For most TCR beta V segments, an earlier analysis put the productive rate at about 87% or about 30% of the time. Analysis performed later found 16,951 TCR beta sequences associated with HLA alleles at 0.05 false discovery rate. According to a later analysis, donors in an Asian-associated ancestry cluster reportedly had fewer N-insertions than the roughly 640-donor mean.

In the PCR, 60 Vbeta and 13 Jbeta primers were used. The method was immunoSEQ multiplex PCR; TCRdb's version includes in-frame clones alone and lacks a portion of them. The ten top clones account for roughly 2.7%, within a sample of some 120,000 clones. The TCR comes from a man under 40 in good health and CMV-seronegative. This chain connects TRBV5-1 to TRBJ2-7; 10 nucleotides line up with TRBD2. The specimen sequenced was PBMCs. The CDR3 DNA reads as TGCGCCAGCCGCTTTGACCCTAGCGGGAGCTACGAGCAGTACTTC. Encoded protein: CASRFDPSGSYEQYF.